This TCR beta chain was recorded in a study of T cell responses to AZD1222 COVID-19 vaccine. Study findings and constraints: Nearly half of spike-specific TCRs reportedly go after variant regions that carry no mutations. Repertoires were obtained only post-peak T cell response. When two AZD1222 doses had been given, Spike-specific TCR breadth and depth rose.

This clone was picked up one time. Its antigen is not known. CDR3 size: 15 residues. The trim removed 5 bases at V and 4 bases at J, leaving 7 bases unmatched. The germline V gene encodes CDR1 SGHRS and CDR2 YFSETQ. TCRdb keeps only in-frame clones here, not all; method: immunoSEQ multiplex PCR. The sample shows more than 110,000 clones, 90% of them seen only once. This chain connects TRBV5-1 to TRBJ1-5; 9 bases line up with TRBD1. The sequence was collected from an adult in good health. The sequencing here drew on peripheral blood, taken on day 0 of AZD1222 vaccination. The CDR3 DNA is TGCGCCAGCAGACAGGGGGCTATTGATAATCAGCCCCAGCATTTT. Translation: CASRQGAIDNQPQHF.